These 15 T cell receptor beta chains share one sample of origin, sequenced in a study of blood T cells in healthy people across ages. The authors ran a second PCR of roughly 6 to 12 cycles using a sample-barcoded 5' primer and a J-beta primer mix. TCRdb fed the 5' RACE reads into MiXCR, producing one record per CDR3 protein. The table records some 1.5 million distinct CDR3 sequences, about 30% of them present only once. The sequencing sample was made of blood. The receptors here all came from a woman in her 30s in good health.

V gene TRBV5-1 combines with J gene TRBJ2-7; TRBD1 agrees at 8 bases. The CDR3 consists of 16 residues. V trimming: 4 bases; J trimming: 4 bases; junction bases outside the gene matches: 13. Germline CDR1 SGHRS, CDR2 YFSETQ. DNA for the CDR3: TGCGCCAGCAGCAAGACCGGGACAGGTGATAGTTACGAGCAGTACTTC. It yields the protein CASSKTGTGDSYEQYF. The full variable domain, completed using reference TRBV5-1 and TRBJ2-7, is KAGVTQTPRYLIKTRGQQVTLSCSPISGHRSVSWYQQTPGQGLQFLFEYFSETQRNKGNFPGRFSGRQFSNSRSEMNVSTLELGDSALYLCASSKTGTGDSYEQYFGPGTRLTVT.

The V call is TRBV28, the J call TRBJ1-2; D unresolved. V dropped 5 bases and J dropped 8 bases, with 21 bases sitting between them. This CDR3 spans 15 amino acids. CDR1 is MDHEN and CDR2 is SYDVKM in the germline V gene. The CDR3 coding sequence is TGTGCCAGCAGTCCCTCTGGAGTAAACCCCCAGGGCTACACCTTC. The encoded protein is CASSPSGVNPQGYTF.

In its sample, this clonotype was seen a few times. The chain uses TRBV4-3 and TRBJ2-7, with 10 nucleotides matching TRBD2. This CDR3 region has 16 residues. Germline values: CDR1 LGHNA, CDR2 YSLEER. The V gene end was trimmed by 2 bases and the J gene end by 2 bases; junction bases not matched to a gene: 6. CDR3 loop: CASSQSHGTSAYEQYF. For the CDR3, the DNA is TGCGCCAGCAGCCAATCACACGGGACTAGCGCCTACGAGCAGTACTTC.

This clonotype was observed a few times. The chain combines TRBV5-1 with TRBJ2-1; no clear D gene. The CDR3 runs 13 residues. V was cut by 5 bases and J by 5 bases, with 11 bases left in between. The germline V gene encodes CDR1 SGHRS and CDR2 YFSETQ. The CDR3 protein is CASRLGANNEQFF. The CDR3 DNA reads TGCGCCAGCAGATTAGGAGCTAACAATGAGCAGTTCTTC.

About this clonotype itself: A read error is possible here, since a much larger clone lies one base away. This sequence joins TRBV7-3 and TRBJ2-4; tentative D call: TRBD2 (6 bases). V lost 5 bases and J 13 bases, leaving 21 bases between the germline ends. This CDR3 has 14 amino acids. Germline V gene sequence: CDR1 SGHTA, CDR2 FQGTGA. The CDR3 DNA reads TGTGCCAGCAGCGCGGCTAGCGCTTCCAATGAGCAGTACTTC. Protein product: CASSAASASNEQYF.

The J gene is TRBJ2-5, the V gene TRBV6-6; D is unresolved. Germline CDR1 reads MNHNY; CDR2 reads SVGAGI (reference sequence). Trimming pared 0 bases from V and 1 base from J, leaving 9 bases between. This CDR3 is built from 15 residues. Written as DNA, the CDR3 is TGTGCCAGCAGTTACTCGACGGTGAGCCAAGAGACCCAGTACTTC. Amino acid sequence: CASSYSTVSQETQYF.

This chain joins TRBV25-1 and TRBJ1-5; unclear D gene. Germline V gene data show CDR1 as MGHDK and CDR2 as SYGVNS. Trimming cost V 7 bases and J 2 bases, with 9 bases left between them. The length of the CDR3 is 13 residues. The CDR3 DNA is TGTGCCAGCAATGAGTGGGGCAATCAGCCCCAGCATTTT. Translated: CASNEWGNQPQHF.

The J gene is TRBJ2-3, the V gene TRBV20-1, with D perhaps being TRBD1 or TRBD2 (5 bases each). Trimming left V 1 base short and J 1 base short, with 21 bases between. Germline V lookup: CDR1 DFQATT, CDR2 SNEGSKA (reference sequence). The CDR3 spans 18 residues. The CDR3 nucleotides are TGCAGTGCTAGAGCAGTGAGGGGTGGCGGGTGGGGCACAGATACGCAGTATTTT. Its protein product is CSARAVRGGGWGTDTQYF.

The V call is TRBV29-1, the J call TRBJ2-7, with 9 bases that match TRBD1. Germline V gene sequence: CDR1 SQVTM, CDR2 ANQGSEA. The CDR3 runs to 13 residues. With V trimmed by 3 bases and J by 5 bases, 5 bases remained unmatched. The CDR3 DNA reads TGCAGCGTTGAGGGGACAGGGATAAACGAGCAGTACTTC. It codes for CSVEGTGINEQYF.

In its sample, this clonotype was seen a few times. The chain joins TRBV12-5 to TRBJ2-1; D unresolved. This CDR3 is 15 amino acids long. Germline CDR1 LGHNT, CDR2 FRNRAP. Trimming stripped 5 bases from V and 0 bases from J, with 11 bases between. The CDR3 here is CASGRTAGSYNEQFF. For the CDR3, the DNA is TGTGCTAGTGGTCGGACCGCTGGCTCCTACAATGAGCAGTTCTTC.

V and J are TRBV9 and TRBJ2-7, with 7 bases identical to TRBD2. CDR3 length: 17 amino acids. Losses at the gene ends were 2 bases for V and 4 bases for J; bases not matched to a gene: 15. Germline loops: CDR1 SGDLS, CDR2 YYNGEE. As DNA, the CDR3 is TGTGCCAGCAGCGTGGGGGAGGGAGGCGGAGTCGCTTACGAGCAGTACTTC. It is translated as CASSVGEGGGVAYEQYF.

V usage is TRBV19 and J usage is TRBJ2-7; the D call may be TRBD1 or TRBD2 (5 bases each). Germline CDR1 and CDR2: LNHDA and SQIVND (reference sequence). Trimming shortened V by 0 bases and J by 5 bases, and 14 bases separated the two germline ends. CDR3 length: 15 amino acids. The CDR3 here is CASSIEEARVNEQYF. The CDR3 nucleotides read TGTGCCAGTAGTATAGAGGAGGCCAGGGTCAACGAGCAGTACTTC.

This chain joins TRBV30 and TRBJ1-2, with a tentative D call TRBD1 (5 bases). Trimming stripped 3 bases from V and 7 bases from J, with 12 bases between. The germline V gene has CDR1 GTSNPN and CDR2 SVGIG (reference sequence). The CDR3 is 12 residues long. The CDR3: CAWRGEGTGYTF. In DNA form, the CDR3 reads TGTGCCTGGAGGGGGGAGGGGACTGGCTACACCTTC.

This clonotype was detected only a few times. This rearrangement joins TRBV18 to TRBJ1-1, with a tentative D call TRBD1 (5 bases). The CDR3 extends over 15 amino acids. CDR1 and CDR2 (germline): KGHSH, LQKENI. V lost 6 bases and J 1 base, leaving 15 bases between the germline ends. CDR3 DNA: TGTGCCAGCTCGCCTACGGACACGCAGAACACTGAAGCTTTCTTT. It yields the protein CASSPTDTQNTEAFF.

CDR3 bases: TGTGCCAGCAGCTCCTACCGGGGCGAATACAATGAGCAGTTCTTC. This translates into CASSSYRGEYNEQFF. The chain recombines TRBV7-2 with TRBJ2-1; perhaps D is TRBD1 or TRBD2 (5 bases each). Germline loops: CDR1 SGHTA, CDR2 FQGNSA. Trimming took off 4 bases at V and 4 bases at J, with 14 bases between the two ends. CDR3 size: 15 residues. The full variable domain, rest sourced from reference TRBV7-2 and TRBJ2-1, is GAGVSQSPSNKVTEKGKDVELRCDPISGHTALYWYRQSLGQGLEFLIYFQGNSAPDKSGLPSDRFSAERTGGSVSTLTIQRTQQEDSAVYLCASSSYRGEYNEQFFGPGTRLTVL.